The 3 T cell receptor beta chains presented below share a single source sample, sequenced in a study of blood T cell repertoires in COVID-19 (TCRdb year 2020). Library creation used the immunoSEQ multiplex PCR assay. In its TCRdb copy, this immuneACCESS table keeps in-frame sequences only and misses some clones. Where compared with another copy, unresolved V genes explain less than half of these, and the others have no known cause. This sample is represented by almost 400,000 clones; around 87% of them were singletons. The biggest ten clones account for 2.3% of the sample. Sequenced: peripheral blood. These receptors were obtained from a woman in her sixties with COVID-19, enrolled during active disease.

This clone showed up just a few times. Written as DNA, the CDR3 is TGTGCCAGCACCAGGACAGACCTTAATTCACCCCTCCACTTT. It specifies CASTRTDLNSPLHF. This chain links TRBV6-5 with TRBJ1-6; TRBD1 is a possible D gene (6 bases). CDR3 length: 14 residues. Trimming cost V 7 bases and J 6 bases, with 13 bases left between them. Germline V lookup: CDR1 MNHEY, CDR2 SVGAGI.

The chain joins TRBV6-6 to TRBJ1-5; 7 bases fit TRBD1. The trim removed 5 bases at V and 4 bases at J, leaving 14 bases unmatched. There are 17 residues in the CDR3. Germline lookup yields CDR1 MNHNY and CDR2 SVGAGI (reference sequence). CDR3 nucleotide sequence: TGTGCCAGCAGTCGCCGACAGGGCTCGTTACAGAATCAGCCCCAGCATTTT. It is translated as CASSRRQGSLQNQPQHF.

The J gene is TRBJ2-7, the V gene TRBV27; D possibly corresponds to TRBD1 (6 bases). The V end lost 3 bases, the J end lost 6 bases, and 12 bases lay between the germline ends. The CDR3 extends over 13 amino acids. The germline CDR1 and CDR2 sequences are MNHEY and SMNVEV (reference sequence). The DNA of the CDR3 is TGTGCCAGCAGTTTCAGGGGTAATTTCGAGCAGTACTTC. Protein product: CASSFRGNFEQYF.